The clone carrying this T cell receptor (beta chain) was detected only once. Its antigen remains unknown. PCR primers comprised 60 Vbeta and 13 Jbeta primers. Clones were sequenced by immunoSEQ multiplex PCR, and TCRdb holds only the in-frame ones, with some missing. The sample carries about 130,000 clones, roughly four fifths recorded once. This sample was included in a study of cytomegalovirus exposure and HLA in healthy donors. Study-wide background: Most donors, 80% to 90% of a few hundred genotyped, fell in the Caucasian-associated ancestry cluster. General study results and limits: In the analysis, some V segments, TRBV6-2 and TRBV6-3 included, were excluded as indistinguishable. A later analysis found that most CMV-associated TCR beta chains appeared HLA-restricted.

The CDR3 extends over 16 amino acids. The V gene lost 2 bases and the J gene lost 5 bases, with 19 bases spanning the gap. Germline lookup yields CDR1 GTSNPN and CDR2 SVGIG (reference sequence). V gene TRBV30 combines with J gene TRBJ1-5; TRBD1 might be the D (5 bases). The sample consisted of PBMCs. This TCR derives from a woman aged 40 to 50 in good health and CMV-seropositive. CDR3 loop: CAWSPGGVGGYQPQHF. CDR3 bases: TGTGCCTGGAGTCCCGGGGGGGTCGGGGGGTATCAGCCCCAGCATTTT.